Below, 19 T cell receptor beta chains from the same sample are listed, as sequenced in a study of T cell responses to AZD1222 COVID-19 vaccine. Data came from immunoSEQ multiplex PCR; TCRdb stores just in-frame clones and leaves some out. This sample yields under 200,000 clones, of which over 85% are seen a single time; 3.5% to 5% belongs to the top ten. This sample comprised peripheral blood, obtained on day 0 of AZD1222 vaccination. These receptors all stem from an adult in good health.

The rearrangement joins TRBV6-5 to TRBJ2-7; 9 nucleotides agree with TRBD1. The V and J ends lost 4 bases and 5 bases, in that order; junction bases with no gene match: 12. The germline V gene encodes CDR1 MNHEY and CDR2 SVGAGI. The CDR3 loop spans 16 amino acids. The CDR3 here is CASSWPRGTGIHEQYF. The CDR3 DNA reads TGTGCCAGCAGTTGGCCCCGCGGGACAGGGATCCACGAGCAGTACTTC.

In its sample, this clone was seen once. The rearrangement links TRBV7-9 to TRBJ2-7; a possible D gene is TRBD2 (6 bases). The CDR3 is 14 residues long. Germline CDR1 and CDR2: SEHNR and FQNEAQ (reference sequence). Between the trimmed V and J ends, which lost 0 bases and 2 bases, there was a span of 8 bases. As DNA, the CDR3 is TGTGCCAGCAGCTTAGCGGGGGGACCCTACGAGCAGTACTTC. Encoded protein: CASSLAGGPYEQYF.

The chain links TRBV6-5 to TRBJ1-5; possibly TRBD1 for D (5 bases). From germline, CDR1 is MNHEY and CDR2 SVGAGI. There are 16 residues in the CDR3. The V and J ends lost 2 bases and 2 bases respectively, with 13 bases between them. DNA of the CDR3: TGTGCCAGCAGTTACCCTGGGACTAGCGGCAATCAGCCCCAGCATTTT. It translates to CASSYPGTSGNQPQHF.

The chain combines TRBV10-1 with TRBJ1-5; D gene ambiguous. Trimming stripped 4 bases from V and 5 bases from J, with 15 bases between. This CDR3 comprises 15 residues. Germline loops: CDR1 WNHNN, CDR2 SYGVQD (reference sequence). Written as DNA, the CDR3 is TGCGCCAGCAGTGCGCCCAGGATAAATGATCAGCCCCAGCATTTT. Amino acids: CASSAPRINDQPQHF.

The chain combines TRBV10-1 with TRBJ1-1; tentatively, D is TRBD1 (6 bases). This CDR3 has 13 amino acids. V was trimmed by 3 bases and J by 7 bases, leaving 12 bases between them. The germline gives CDR1 WNHNN, CDR2 SYGVQD (reference sequence). This CDR3 is CASSDGGHGEAFF. CDR3 coding DNA: TGCGCCAGCAGTGACGGGGGGCATGGTGAAGCTTTCTTT.

CDR3 sequence: CASSYSGAQPQHF. The DNA of the CDR3 is TGTGCCAGCAGTTACTCGGGGGCGCAGCCCCAGCATTTT. The V gene is TRBV6-5, the J gene TRBJ1-5, with D tentatively TRBD1 (6 bases). The germline CDR1 and CDR2 sequences are MNHEY and SVGAGI. The CDR3 has 13 amino acids. V dropped 0 bases and J dropped 7 bases, with 7 bases sitting between them.

V and J are TRBV7-6 and TRBJ1-2; 12 nucleotides match TRBD1. V was clipped by 8 bases and J by 8 bases; unmatched bases: 18. This CDR3 contains 17 residues. Germline CDR1 SGHVS, CDR2 FNYEAQ. The CDR3: CASGQFATGTGGSGYTF. Here the CDR3 DNA reads TGTGCCAGCGGCCAATTCGCTACCGGGACAGGGGGCTCGGGCTACACCTTC.

This rearrangement joins TRBV6-6 to TRBJ1-5; TRBD1 is a possible D gene (5 bases). The CDR3 contains 13 residues. Germline-derived CDR1 and CDR2 are MNHNY and SVGAGI (reference sequence). V was pared by 9 bases and J by 9 bases, with 18 bases between. The CDR3 region has the DNA TGTGCCAGTTGCCGACAGTCCCTTGGGCCCCAGCATTTT. Translated: CASCRQSLGPQHF.

The chain employs TRBV15 and TRBJ1-1; TRBD1 might be the D (5 bases). V shed 3 bases and J shed 2 bases, with 13 bases lying between them. The germline V gene encodes CDR1 LNHNV and CDR2 YYDKDF (reference sequence). The CDR3 has 15 amino acids. DNA for the CDR3: TGTGCCACCAGCAGGGGGATGGGGGATAACACTGAAGCTTTCTTT. Translating gives CATSRGMGDNTEAFF.

This clone is termed medium-sized. The gene calls are TRBV6-2 or TRBV6-3 and TRBJ2-7; 11 bases are shared with TRBD2. V gave up 2 bases and J gave up 3 bases; unmatched junction bases: 0. From germline, CDR1 is MNHEY and CDR2 SVGEGT. The CDR3 is 14 residues long. CDR3: CASSYGTSGYEQYF. CDR3 coding DNA: TGTGCCAGCAGTTACGGGACTAGCGGCTACGAGCAGTACTTC.

The rearrangement uses TRBV14 and TRBJ1-2, with TRBD1 matching over 7 bases. J gave up 6 bases and V 4 bases, and 14 bases lay outside the gene matches. Germline V lookup: CDR1 SGHDN, CDR2 FVKESK. The CDR3 extends over 16 amino acids. The CDR3 DNA is TGTGCCAGCAGCCTCACGCCCTTACAGGGGCAGGATGGCTACACCTTC. This gives the protein CASSLTPLQGQDGYTF. Full variable domain (outside the CDR3, taken from reference TRBV14 and TRBJ1-2): EAGVTQFPSHSVIEKGQTVTLRCDPISGHDNLYWYRRVMGKEIKFLLHFVKESKQDESGMPNNRFLAERTGGTYSTLKVQPAELEDSGVYFCASSLTPLQGQDGYTFGSGTRLTVV.

In this sample, this clone turned up once. V usage is TRBV27 and J usage is TRBJ2-7; 8 bases are shared with TRBD1. This CDR3 contains 14 residues. V dropped 3 bases and J dropped 5; count of bases not matched to a gene: 6. Germline V CDR1 and CDR2: MNHEY, SMNVEV (reference sequence). Written as DNA, the CDR3 is TGTGCCAGCAGTTTGGTGACAGGGGACCACGAGCAGTACTTC. The encoded protein is CASSLVTGDHEQYF.

The genes are TRBV4-1 and TRBJ1-5; D possibly corresponds to TRBD1 (5 bases). Trimming stripped 3 bases from V and 5 bases from J, with 14 bases between. Germline CDR1 reads MGHRA; CDR2 reads YSYEKL. The CDR3 runs 15 residues. CDR3 DNA: TGCGCCAGCAGCCAGGGACCGGGCCTAGATCAGCCCCAGCATTTT. Encoded protein: CASSQGPGLDQPQHF.

This clone was counted once. The gene calls are TRBV19 and TRBJ2-3; the match to TRBD2 covers 10 bases. This CDR3 has 17 residues. CDR1 is LNHDA, CDR2 SQIVND, per germline (reference sequence). V lost 3 bases to trimming and J lost 7 bases; unmatched junction nucleotides: 13. CDR3 in DNA: TGTGCCAGTAGTATCTTCTTAGGAGCGGGAGGGCCCAATACGCAGTATTTT. It encodes CASSIFLGAGGPNTQYF.

A remark on this clone: The same CDR3 is also encoded by other DNA sequences in this sample. The chain is built from TRBV6-5 and TRBJ1-1; D is undetermined. Looked up from germline, CDR1 is MNHEY and CDR2 is SVGAGI. The CDR3 sequence is 12 residues long. Trimming removed 0 bases from V and 8 bases from J, with 7 bases in between. As DNA, the CDR3 is TGTGCCAGCAGTTACTCAGGAGTCGAAGCTTTCTTT. The encoded protein is CASSYSGVEAFF.

This clone has a single count. One end of the junction fails to match germline, which may point to a read error. V gene TRBV6-5 combines with J gene TRBJ2-1; D call uncertain. Germline CDR1 reads MNHEY; CDR2 reads SVGAGI. The CDR3 length is 12 residues. As DNA, the CDR3 is TGTGCCAGCAGACCACTTGGGTTCTCGGAGATCTTC. Translated: CASRPLGFSEIF.

The chain is built from TRBV15 and TRBJ1-1, with D possibly TRBD1 on 5 matching bases. The CDR3 contains 14 residues. V was pared by 6 bases and J by 1 base, with 12 bases between. Germline CDR1 reads LNHNV; CDR2 reads YYDKDF (reference sequence). CDR3 in amino acids: CATSQIGTNTEAFF. CDR3 nucleotides: TGTGCCACCAGTCAAATAGGGACGAACACTGAAGCTTTCTTT.

The sample holds one count of this clone. The V gene is TRBV6-5, the J gene TRBJ1-5; 8 bases are a match to TRBD1. The CDR3 sequence is 14 residues long. After removal of 5 bases from V and 3 bases from J, the junction contained 3 bases not matched to a gene. Germline V gene sequence: CDR1 MNHEY, CDR2 SVGAGI. CDR3: CASSRTGSNQPQHF. CDR3 DNA: TGTGCCAGCAGTAGGACAGGGTCCAATCAGCCCCAGCATTTT.

V and J are TRBV2 and TRBJ1-6, with D perhaps TRBD1 (5 bases). V lost 5 bases to trimming and J lost 6 bases, with 5 bases between them. The V gene's germline CDR1 is SNHLY and CDR2 FYNNEI. The CDR3 runs to 12 residues. CDR3 in DNA: TGTGCCAGCAGTCAGGGTAATTCACCCCTCCACTTT. Protein: CASSQGNSPLHF.